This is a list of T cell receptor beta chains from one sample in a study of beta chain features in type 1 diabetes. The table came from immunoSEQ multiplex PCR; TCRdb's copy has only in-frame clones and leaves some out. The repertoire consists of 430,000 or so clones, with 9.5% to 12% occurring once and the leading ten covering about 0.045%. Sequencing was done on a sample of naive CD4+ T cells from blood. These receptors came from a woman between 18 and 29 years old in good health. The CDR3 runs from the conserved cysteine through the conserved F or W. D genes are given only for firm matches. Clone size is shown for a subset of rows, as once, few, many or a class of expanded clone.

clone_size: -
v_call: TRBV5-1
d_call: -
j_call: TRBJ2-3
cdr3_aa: CASSLGGYTDTQYF
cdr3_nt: TGCGCCAGCAGCTTGGGGGGATACACAGATACGCAGTATTTT

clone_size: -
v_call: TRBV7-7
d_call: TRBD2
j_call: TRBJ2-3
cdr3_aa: CASSPTHRASGLTDTQYF
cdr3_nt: TGTGCCAGCAGCCCGACTCATCGGGCTAGCGGGTTAACAGATACGCAGTATTTT

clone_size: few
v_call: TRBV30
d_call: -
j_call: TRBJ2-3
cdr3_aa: CAWCPAFTDTQYF
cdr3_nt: TGTGCCTGGTGTCCAGCGTTTACAGATACGCAGTATTTT

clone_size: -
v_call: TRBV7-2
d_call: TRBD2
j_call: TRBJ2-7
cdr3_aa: CASSFTSGMSYEQYF
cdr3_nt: TGTGCCAGCAGCTTTACTAGCGGGATGAGCTACGAGCAGTACTTC

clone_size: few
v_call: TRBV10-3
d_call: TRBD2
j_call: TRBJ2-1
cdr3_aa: CAISESGLGVANEQFF
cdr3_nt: TGTGCCATCAGTGAGTCGGGACTAGGAGTTGCCAATGAGCAGTTCTTC

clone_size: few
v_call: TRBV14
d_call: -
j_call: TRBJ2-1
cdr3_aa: CASSQDWRDLYNEQFF
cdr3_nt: TGTGCCAGCAGCCAAGACTGGCGGGACCTCTACAATGAGCAGTTCTTC

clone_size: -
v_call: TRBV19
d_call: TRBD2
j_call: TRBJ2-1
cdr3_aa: CASSSRTSGRVYNEQFF
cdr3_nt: TGTGCCAGTAGTAGCCGGACTAGCGGGAGAGTCTACAATGAGCAGTTCTTC

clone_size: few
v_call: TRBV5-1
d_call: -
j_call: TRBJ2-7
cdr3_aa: CASSLDPQNEQYF
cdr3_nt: TGCGCCAGCAGCTTGGATCCGCAGAACGAGCAGTACTTC

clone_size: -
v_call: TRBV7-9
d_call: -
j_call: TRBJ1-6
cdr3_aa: CASSLAEGGHSPLHF
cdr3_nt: TGTGCCAGCAGCTTAGCTGAGGGCGGGCACTCACCCCTCCACTTT

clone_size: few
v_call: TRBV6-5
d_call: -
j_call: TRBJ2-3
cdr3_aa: CASSYYGASTDTQYF
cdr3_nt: TGTGCCAGCAGTTACTACGGCGCTAGCACAGATACGCAGTATTTT

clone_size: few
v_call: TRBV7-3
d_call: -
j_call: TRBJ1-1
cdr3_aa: CASSLTQNTEAFF
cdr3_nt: TGTGCCAGCAGCTTGACCCAGAACACTGAAGCTTTCTTT

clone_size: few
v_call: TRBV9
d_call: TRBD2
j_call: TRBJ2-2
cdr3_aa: CASNGGLAGETGELFF
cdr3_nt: TGTGCCAGCAATGGGGGCCTAGCGGGAGAGACCGGGGAGCTGTTTTTT

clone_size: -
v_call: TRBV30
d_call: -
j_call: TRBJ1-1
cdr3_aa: CAWSVSRGLGTEAFF
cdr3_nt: TGTGCCTGGAGTGTAAGTCGAGGGCTCGGCACTGAAGCTTTCTTT

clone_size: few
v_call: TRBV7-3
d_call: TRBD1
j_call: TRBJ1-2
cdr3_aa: CASSSKRTGGGYTF
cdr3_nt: TGTGCCAGCAGCAGCAAAAGGACAGGAGGTGGCTACACCTTC

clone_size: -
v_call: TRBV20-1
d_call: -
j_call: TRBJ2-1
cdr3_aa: CSARELNEQFF
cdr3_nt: TGCAGTGCTAGAGAGCTTAATGAGCAGTTCTTC

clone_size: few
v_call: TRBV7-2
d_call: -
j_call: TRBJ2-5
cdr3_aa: CASSRRAQETQYF
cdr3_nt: TGTGCCAGCAGCCGGCGGGCCCAAGAGACCCAGTACTTC

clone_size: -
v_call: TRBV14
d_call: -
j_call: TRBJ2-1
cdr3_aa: CASSQFQGGDNEQFF
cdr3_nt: TGTGCCAGCAGCCAATTTCAGGGGGGGGACAATGAGCAGTTCTTC

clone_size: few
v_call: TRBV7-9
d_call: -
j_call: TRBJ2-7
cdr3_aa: CASSLSGTYEQYF
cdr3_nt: TGTGCCAGCAGCCTTAGCGGAACCTACGAGCAGTACTTC

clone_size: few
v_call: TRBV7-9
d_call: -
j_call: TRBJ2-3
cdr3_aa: CASSLSGFTDTQYF
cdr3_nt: TGTGCCAGCAGCTTAAGTGGTTTCACAGATACGCAGTATTTT

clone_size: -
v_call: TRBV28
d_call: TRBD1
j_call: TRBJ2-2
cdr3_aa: CASSVGTANTGELFF
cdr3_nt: TGTGCCAGCTCCGTCGGGACAGCTAACACCGGGGAGCTGTTTTTT

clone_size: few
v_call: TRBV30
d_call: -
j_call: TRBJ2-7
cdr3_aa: CAWSGYRDSGLSGPYEQYF
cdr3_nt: TGTGCCTGGAGTGGTTATCGGGACAGCGGACTAAGCGGACCCTACGAGCAGTACTTC

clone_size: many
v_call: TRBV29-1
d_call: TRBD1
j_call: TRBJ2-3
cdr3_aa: CSVDRQGDTQYF
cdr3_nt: TGCAGCGTTGATCGACAGGGGGATACGCAGTATTTT

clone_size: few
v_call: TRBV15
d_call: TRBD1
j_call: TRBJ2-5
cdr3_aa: CATSRGGQGLGETQYF
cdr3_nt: TGTGCCACCAGCAGAGGAGGACAGGGTCTGGGTGAGACCCAGTACTTC

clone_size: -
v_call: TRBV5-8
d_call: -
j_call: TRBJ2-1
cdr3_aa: CASIRGLYNEQFF
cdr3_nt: TGTGCCAGCATTAGGGGACTCTACAATGAGCAGTTCTTC

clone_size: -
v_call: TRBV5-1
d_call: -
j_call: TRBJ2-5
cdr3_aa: CASSSNGAARETQYF
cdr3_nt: TGCGCCAGCAGCTCGAACGGGGCCGCCCGCGAGACCCAGTACTTC

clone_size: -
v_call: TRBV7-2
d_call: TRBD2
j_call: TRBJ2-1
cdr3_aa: CASSFSLAGKFF
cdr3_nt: TGTGCCAGCAGCTTCTCCCTAGCGGGGAAGTTCTTC

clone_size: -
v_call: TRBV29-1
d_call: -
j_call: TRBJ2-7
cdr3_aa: CSVGMSYEQYF
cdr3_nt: TGCAGCGTTGGTATGTCCTACGAGCAGTACTTC

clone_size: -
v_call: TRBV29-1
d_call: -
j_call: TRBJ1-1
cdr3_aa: CSVVDRKNTEAFF
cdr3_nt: TGCAGCGTAGTGGACAGAAAGAACACTGAAGCTTTCTTT

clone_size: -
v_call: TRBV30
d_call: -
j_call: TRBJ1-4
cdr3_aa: CALQGDYNEKLFF
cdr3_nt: TGTGCCTTACAGGGAGATTACAATGAAAAACTGTTTTTT

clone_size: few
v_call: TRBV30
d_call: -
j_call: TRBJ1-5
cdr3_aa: CAWSMQGNQPQHF
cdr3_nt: TGTGCCTGGAGTATGCAGGGGAATCAGCCCCAGCATTTT

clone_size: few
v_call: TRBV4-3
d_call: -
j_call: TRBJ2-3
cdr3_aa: CASSQDWRVPDTQYF
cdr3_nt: TGCGCCAGCAGCCAAGATTGGAGGGTCCCAGATACGCAGTATTTT

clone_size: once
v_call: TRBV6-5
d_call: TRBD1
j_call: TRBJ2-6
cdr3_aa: CASTRQGPGANVLTF
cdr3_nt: TGTGCCAGCACCAGACAGGGGCCTGGGGCCAACGTCCTGACTTTC

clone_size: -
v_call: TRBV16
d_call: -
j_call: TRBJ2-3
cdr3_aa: CASSQLGWTDTQYF
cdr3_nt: TGTGCCAGCAGCCAATTGGGATGGACAGATACGCAGTATTTT

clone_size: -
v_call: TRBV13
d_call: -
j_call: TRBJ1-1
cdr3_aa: CASSPGRVGAFF
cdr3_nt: TGTGCCAGCAGCCCAGGCCGGGTCGGGGCTTTCTTT

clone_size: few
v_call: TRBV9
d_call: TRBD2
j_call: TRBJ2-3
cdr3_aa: CASSFSGGTDTQYF
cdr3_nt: TGTGCCAGCAGCTTTAGCGGGGGTACAGATACGCAGTATTTT

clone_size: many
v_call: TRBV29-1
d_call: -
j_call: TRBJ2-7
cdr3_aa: CSVAALGAEQYF
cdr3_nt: TGCAGCGTTGCCGCCCTCGGGGCCGAGCAGTACTTC

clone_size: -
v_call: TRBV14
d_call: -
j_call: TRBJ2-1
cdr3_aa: CASSLLGRWSTGRNNEQFF
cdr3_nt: TGTGCCAGCAGCCTCCTCGGGCGTTGGAGCACAGGGCGTAACAATGAGCAGTTCTTC

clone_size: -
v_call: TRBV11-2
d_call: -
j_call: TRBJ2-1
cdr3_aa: CASSLAANNEQFF
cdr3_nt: TGTGCCAGCAGCTTGGCGGCAAACAATGAGCAGTTCTTC

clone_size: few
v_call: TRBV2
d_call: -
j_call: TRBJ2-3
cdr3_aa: CASRVVDTQYF
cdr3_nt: TGTGCCAGCCGAGTTGTAGATACGCAGTATTTT

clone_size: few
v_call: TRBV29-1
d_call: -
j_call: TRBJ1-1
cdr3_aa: CSVGRGSEAFF
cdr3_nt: TGCAGCGTCGGTAGAGGATCCGAAGCTTTCTTT

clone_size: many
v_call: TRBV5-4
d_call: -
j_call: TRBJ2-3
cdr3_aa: CASSLEGSDYTQYF
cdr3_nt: TGTGCCAGCAGCTTGGAAGGTTCAGACTATACGCAGTATTTT

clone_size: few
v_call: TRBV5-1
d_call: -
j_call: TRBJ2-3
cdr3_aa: CASSLVSDTQYF
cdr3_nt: TGCGCCAGCAGCTTAGTGTCAGATACGCAGTATTTT

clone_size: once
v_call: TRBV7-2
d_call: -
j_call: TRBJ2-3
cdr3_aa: CASSRYWGSTDTQYF
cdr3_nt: TGTGCCAGCAGCCGATACTGGGGGAGCACAGATACGCAGTATTTT

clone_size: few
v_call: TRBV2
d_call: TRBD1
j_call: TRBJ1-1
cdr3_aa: CASRGYRGNTEAFF
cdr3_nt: TGTGCCAGCAGAGGGTACAGGGGTAACACTGAAGCTTTCTTT

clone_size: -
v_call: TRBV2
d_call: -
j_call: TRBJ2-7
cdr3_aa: CASSVLATSGEQYF
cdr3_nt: TGTGCCAGCAGTGTCCTAGCTACCTCCGGGGAGCAGTACTTC

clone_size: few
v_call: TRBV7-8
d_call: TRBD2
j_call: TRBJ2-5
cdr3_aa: CASSLVGGKETQYF
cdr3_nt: TGTGCCAGCAGCTTAGTCGGGGGGAAAGAGACCCAGTACTTC

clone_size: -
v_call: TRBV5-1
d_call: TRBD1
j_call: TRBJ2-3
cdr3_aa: CASSSDRGGDTQYF
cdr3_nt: TGCGCCAGCAGCTCGGACAGGGGAGGAGATACGCAGTATTTT

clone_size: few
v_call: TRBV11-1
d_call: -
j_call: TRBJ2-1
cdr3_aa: CASTPRGSSYNEQFF
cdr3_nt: TGTGCCAGCACCCCCCGGGGGAGCTCCTACAATGAGCAGTTCTTC

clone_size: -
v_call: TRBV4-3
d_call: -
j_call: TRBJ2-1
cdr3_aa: CASSPRERNEQFF
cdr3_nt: TGCGCCAGCAGCCCAAGGGAGAGGAACGAGCAGTTCTTC

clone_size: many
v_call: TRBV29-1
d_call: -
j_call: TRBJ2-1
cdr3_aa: CSVDLGGLAGSEQFF
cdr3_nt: TGCAGCGTTGACTTAGGCGGGTTGGCCGGGAGCGAGCAGTTCTTC

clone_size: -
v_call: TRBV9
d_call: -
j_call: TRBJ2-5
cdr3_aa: CASTVGSGPETQYF
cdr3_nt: TGTGCCAGCACCGTAGGGTCGGGGCCAGAGACCCAGTACTTC

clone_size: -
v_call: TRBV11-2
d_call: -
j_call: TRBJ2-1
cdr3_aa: CASSFVISYNEQFF
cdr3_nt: TGTGCCAGCAGCTTCGTGATCTCATACAATGAGCAGTTCTTC